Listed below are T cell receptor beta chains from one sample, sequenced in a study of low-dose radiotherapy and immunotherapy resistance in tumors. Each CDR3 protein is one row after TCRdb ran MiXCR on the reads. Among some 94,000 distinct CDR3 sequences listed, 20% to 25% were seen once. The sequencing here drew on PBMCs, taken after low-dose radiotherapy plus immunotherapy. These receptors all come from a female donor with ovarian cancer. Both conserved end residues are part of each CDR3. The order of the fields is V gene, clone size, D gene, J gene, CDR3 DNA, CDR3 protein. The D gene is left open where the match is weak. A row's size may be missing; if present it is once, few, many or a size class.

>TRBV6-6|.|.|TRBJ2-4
TGTGCCAGCGCCTTGCGCTTCCAGGACAGCGCGATAAACATTCAGTACTTC
CASALRFQDSAINIQYF
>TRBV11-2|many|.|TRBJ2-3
TGTGCCAGCAGCTTTCTAGGGTCGTCTGATACGCAGTATTTT
CASSFLGSSDTQYF
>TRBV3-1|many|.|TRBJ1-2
TGTGCCAGCAGCCAAGATAACAGGGAGCACTATGGCTACACCTTC
CASSQDNREHYGYTF
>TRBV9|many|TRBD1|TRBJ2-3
TGTGCCAGCGGCCGACAGGGTGGAGATACGCAGTATTTT
CASGRQGGDTQYF
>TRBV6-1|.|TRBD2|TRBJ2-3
TGTGCCAGCACGGGACTAGCGGGAATAGAGGCGCAGTATTTT
CASTGLAGIEAQYF
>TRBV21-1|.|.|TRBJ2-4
TGTGCCAGCAGCAAAGAATGGGACTGTAGGTTAGCCAAAAACATTCAGTACTTC
CASSKEWDCRLAKNIQYF
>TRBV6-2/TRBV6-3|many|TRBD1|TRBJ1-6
TGTGCCAGCAGCAAGGGACAGGAGTTATCACCCCTCCACTTT
CASSKGQELSPLHF
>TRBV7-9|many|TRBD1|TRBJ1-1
TGTGCCAGCTCAGCTTCGGTTAGTGACAGGGAGGTAGACACTGAAGCTTTCTTT
CASSASVSDREVDTEAFF
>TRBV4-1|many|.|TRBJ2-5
TGCGCCAGCAGCCAATTTGGCGGTTGGGAGACCCAGTACTTC
CASSQFGGWETQYF
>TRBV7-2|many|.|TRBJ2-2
TGTGCCAGCAGCTTAGGCGGGACCGCGAACACCGGGGAGCTGTTTTTT
CASSLGGTANTGELFF
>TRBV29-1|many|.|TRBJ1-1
TGCAGCGTTGTGCCGGAGCACACTGAAGCTTTCTTT
CSVVPEHTEAFF
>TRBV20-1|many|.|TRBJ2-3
TGCAGTGCTAGAGAGGCAGATACGCAGTATTTT
CSAREADTQYF
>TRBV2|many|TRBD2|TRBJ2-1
TGTGCCAGCAGGGGGACTAGCGGGATCGGTGAGCAGTTCTTC
CASRGTSGIGEQFF
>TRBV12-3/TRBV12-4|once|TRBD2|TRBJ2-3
TGTGCCAGCAGTTCACTAGCGGGAGTTAGCACAGATACGCAGTATTTT
CASSSLAGVSTDTQYF
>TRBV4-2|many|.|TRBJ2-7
TGTGCCAGCAGCCAAGATCAGGGTCCCTACGAGCAGTACTTC
CASSQDQGPYEQYF
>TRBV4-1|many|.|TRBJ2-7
TGCGCCAGCAGCCGACCGGGACCCCCATACGAGCAGTACTTC
CASSRPGPPYEQYF
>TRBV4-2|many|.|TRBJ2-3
TGTGCCAGCAGAGACGGGACCCCCGAAGCAGATACGCAGTATTTT
CASRDGTPEADTQYF
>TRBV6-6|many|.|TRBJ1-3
TGTGCCAGCAGTAGGGGTGGACCCCCCGGGAACACCATATATTTT
CASSRGGPPGNTIYF
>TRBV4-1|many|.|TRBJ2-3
TGCGCCAGCAGCCAAGGCGGGACGGGTAGCACAGATACGCAGTATTTT
CASSQGGTGSTDTQYF
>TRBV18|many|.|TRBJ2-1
TGTGCCAGCTCACCAGGACAGATGAATGAGCAGTTCTTC
CASSPGQMNEQFF
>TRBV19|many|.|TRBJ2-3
TGTGCCAGTAGAACCTCTCGCACAGATACGCAGTATTTT
CASRTSRTDTQYF
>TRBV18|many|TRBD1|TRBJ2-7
TGTGCCAGCTCACAGACCGGGACAGGGACCGAGCAGTACTTC
CASSQTGTGTEQYF
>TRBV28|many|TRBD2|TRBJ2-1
TGTGCCAGCAGGCTCTGGGCGGGGGGTAAACCCAATGAGCAGTTCTTC
CASRLWAGGKPNEQFF
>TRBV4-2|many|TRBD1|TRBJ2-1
TGTGCCAGCAGCAACAGGGGGTCCTACAATGAGCAGTTCTTC
CASSNRGSYNEQFF
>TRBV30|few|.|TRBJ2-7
TGTGCCTGGAGTGTATGGGGAGGGGGCGGTACCTACGAGCAGTACTTC
CAWSVWGGGGTYEQYF
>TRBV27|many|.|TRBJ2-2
TGTGCCAGCAGCCGCCGCCTCGCGGGGACCGGGGAGCTGTTTTTT
CASSRRLAGTGELFF
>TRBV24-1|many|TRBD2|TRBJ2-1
TGTGCCACCAGTAGACTTGGGACTAGCGGGGACAATGAGCAGTTCTTC
CATSRLGTSGDNEQFF
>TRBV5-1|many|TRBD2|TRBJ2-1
TGCGCCAGCAGCTTGGGGGGGGGGGATGAGCAGTTCTTC
CASSLGGGDEQFF
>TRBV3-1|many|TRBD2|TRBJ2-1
TGTGCCAGCAGCCAGAGGCGGGGGAGCTCCTACAATGAGCAGTTCTTC
CASSQRRGSSYNEQFF
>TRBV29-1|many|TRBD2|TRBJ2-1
TGCAGCGTTGAAGATCGGGGACTAGCGGGAGGGAGTGAGCAGTTCTTC
CSVEDRGLAGGSEQFF